The count of the clone carrying this T cell receptor (beta chain) is one. These data belong to a study of blood T cell repertoires in COVID-19. For the study at large: Acute and convalescent COVID-19 specimens originated in the United States, Italy and Spain.

This CDR3 spans 15 amino acids. CDR1 and CDR2 (germline): SGHRS, YFSETQ. Trimming cost V 0 bases and J 7 bases; bases outside gene matches: 6. Produced via immunoSEQ multiplex PCR; TCRdb's table is partial and in-frame only. The sample shows around 61,000 clones, approximately 89% of them seen only once. The chain links TRBV5-1 to TRBJ2-7; 11 bases line up with TRBD1. The sample consisted of peripheral blood. The clonotype was recovered from an older woman with COVID-19, enrolled during active disease. The CDR3 nucleotides read TGCGCCAGCAGCTTGGGCGGGACAGGGGGAATGGAGCAGTACTTC. It codes for CASSLGGTGGMEQYF.